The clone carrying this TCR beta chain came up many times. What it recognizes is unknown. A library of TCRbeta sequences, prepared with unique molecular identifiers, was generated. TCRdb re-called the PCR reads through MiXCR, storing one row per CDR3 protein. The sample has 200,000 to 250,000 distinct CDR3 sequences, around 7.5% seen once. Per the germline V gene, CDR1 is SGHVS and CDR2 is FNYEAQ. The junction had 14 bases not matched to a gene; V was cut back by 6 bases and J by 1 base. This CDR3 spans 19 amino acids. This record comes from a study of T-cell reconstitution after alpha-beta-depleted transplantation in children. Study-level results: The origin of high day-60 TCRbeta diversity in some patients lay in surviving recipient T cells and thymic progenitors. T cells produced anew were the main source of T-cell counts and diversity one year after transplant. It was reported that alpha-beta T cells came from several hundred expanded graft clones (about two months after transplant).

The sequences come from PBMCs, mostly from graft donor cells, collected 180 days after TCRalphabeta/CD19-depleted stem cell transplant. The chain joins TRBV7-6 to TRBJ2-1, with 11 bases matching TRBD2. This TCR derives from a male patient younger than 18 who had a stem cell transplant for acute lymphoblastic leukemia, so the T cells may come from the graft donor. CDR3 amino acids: CASSPSPLAGVGSYNEQFF. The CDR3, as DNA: TGTGCCAGCAGTCCATCCCCACTAGCGGGAGTGGGGTCCTACAATGAGCAGTTCTTC.